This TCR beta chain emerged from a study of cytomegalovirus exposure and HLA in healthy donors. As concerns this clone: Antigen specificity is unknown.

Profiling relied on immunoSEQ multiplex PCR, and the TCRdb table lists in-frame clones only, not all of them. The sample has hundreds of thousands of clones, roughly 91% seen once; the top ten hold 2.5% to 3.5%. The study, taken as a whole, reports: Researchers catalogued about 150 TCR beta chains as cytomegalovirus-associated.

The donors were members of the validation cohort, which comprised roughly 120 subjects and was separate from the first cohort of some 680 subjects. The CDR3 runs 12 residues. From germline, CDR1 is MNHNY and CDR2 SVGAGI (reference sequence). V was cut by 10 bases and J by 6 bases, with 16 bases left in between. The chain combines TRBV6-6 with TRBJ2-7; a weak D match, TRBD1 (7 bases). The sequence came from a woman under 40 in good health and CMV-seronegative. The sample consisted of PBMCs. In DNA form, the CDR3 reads TGTGCCACCCGATACAGGGGAGGCGAGCAGTACTTC. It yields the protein CATRYRGGEQYF.